The source of this T cell receptor (beta chain) is a study of blood T cells in healthy people across ages (dated by TCRdb to the mid-2010s). Turning to the overall study: In model experiments, roughly one uniquely barcoded TCR beta cDNA molecule per two T cells was captured by template switching. Using deep sequencing normalized with unique cDNA molecular identifiers, the study measured how TCR beta repertoire diversity changes with age. The study analyzed two additional independent replicas of 1 million unique cDNA reads from the same blood draw for two donors, one aged 18 to 30 and one aged 80 or older. To avoid experimental bias, donors of different ages were randomly spread across the sequencing lanes. The donors were split into four age groups: young (average about 15 years), middle-aged (around 37), aged (roughly 60) and long-lived (approximately 80).

The paper as a whole reports these results and caveats: As age increased, observed TCR beta diversity per million T cells dropped in a roughly linear way, and a significant reduction was already evident by age about 36. Because donor CMV infection status was unknown, age-related changes in expanded clonotypes were potentially confounded. Observed TCR beta diversity correlated strongly with the percentage of naive T cells measured by flow cytometry. Bulk unsorted PBMC profiling prevented conclusive comparison of naive and antigen-experienced compartments. Compared with the aged group, the long-lived group had more naive CD4+ T cells, fewer expanded clones and increased TCR diversity, suggesting age selection. Estimates of total diversity from one million sequenced T cells were regarded as lower bounds and underestimates.

To note about this clonotype: What this receptor recognizes is not known. Per-nucleotide qualities are absent, and no much larger clonotype sits a single base away.

Libraries were prepared through 5' RACE. The sequencer was an Illumina HiSeq 2500. A second PCR of roughly 6 to 11 cycles was performed with a sample-barcoded 5' primer and a J-beta primer mix. Each TCR beta cDNA molecule received a unique molecular identifier from a template-switch 5' adaptor carrying 12 random nucleotides. Each sample yielded at least 2.5 million CDR3-containing paired-end reads. All of the RNA was converted into first-strand cDNA using the Mint cDNA synthesis kit, with a TRBC-specific oligonucleotide serving as the primer. After uracil-DNA glycosylase treatment, a first 18-cycle PCR used universal primers M1SS and BC2_uni_R on all cDNA. Per the original workflow: For normalization, 1 million high-quality reads, each with a distinct molecular identifier, were randomly selected from each sample. Reads sharing molecular identifiers were discarded rather than binned into consensus sequences. MiTCR, set to a Q25 quality threshold and the strictest error-elimination algorithm, was used for CDR3 identification, clonotype clustering and error correction. Lower-bound total TCR beta diversity was estimated with a nonparametric unseen species model using Euler transformation. The public reads were reanalyzed by TCRdb: fastp trimming at Q25, MiXCR alignment, in-frame beta chains only. For every CDR3 protein sequence, its rows merge into one entry that carries the most common genes and DNA. The V and J calls were determined by TCRdb, not by the authors. The sample records 730,000 or so distinct CDR3 sequences, about 42% of which are singletons. 20% to 25% of the sample is held by the ten biggest clonotypes.

Donors were about 36 systemically healthy Caucasian individuals from Russia aged 6 to 90 years. Each donor gave around 9.9 milliliters of peripheral blood, collected into EDTA-treated Vacutainer tubes. Ficoll-Paque density-gradient centrifugation was used to isolate PBMCs, with at least 7 million obtained per sample. Trizol reagent was used to extract total RNA from PBMCs, with at least 5 micrograms per sample. The percentages of naive CD45RAhigh/CD27high T cells were determined by flow cytometry on a PBMC aliquot from every donor. Sequences LNHNV (CDR1) and YYDKDF (CDR2) are obtained from the germline V gene (reference sequence). V is clipped by 0 bases and J by 9 bases, and the sequence between their germline boundaries is 21 bases long. Measured from the cysteine to the phenylalanine, the CDR3 is 18 residues long. The kept DNA is CDR3 alone, 54 bases in frame from the first base.

This TCR was recovered from a woman in her sixties or seventies in good health. This receptor chain uses TRBV15 and TRBJ1-6, with TRBD1 perhaps the D gene, on 6 matching bases. Sequencing used blood. The base sequence is TGTGCCACCAGCAGAGAGTTTGCTAGGGGGGCAAGAAGTTCACCCCTCCACTTT. It encodes CATSREFARGARSSPLHF.